The next 16 T cell receptor beta chains were all read from a single sample in a study of T cell responses to AZD1222 COVID-19 vaccine. Only in-frame clones appear in the TCRdb table, and some are missing; sequencing was by immunoSEQ multiplex PCR. The table has about 150,000 clones, around 90% seen once. This specimen was peripheral blood, taken on day 0 of AZD1222 vaccination. Receptors were obtained from an adult in good health.

This clone was counted a single time. The rearrangement links TRBV9 to TRBJ1-2; D remains unclear. Germline V gene lookup returns CDR1 SGDLS and CDR2 YYNGEE. V was clipped by 4 bases and J by 7 bases, with 14 bases between them. The CDR3 consists of 13 residues. The CDR3 region has the DNA TGTGCCAGCAGCCCAACATGGAGCGGTGGCTACACCTTC. Translated, it gives CASSPTWSGGYTF. Full variable domain (outside the CDR3, taken from reference TRBV9 and TRBJ1-2): DSGVTQTPKHLITATGQRVTLRCSPRSGDLSVYWYQQSLDQGLQFLIQYYNGEERAKGNILERFSAQQFPDLHSELNLSSLELGDSALYFCASSPTWSGGYTFGSGTRLTVV.

The genes are TRBV28 and TRBJ1-5; D possibly corresponds to TRBD1 (5 bases). The germline V and J ends were trimmed by 3 bases and 2 bases, with 17 bases remaining between them. Germline loops: CDR1 MDHEN, CDR2 SYDVKM. The CDR3 consists of 17 residues. Here the CDR3 reads CASSLVLGLYGNQPQHF. The CDR3 DNA reads TGTGCCAGCAGTTTGGTGTTGGGGCTATACGGCAATCAGCCCCAGCATTTT.

The chain joins TRBV2 to TRBJ2-2; D is possibly TRBD1 or TRBD2 (5 bases each). The CDR3 runs 15 residues. Germline V lookup: CDR1 SNHLY, CDR2 FYNNEI. The CDR3 coding sequence is TGTGCGGTGTCCCGGGACGCTGGGGGCACCGGGGAGCTGTTTTTT. It specifies CAVSRDAGGTGELFF.

V usage is TRBV21-1 and J usage is TRBJ1-5; the D call in the table, TRBD1, was not verified against the DNA. TRBV21-1 counts as a pseudogene. This CDR3 has 16 amino acids. CDR3 protein: CASSNGEGVCNQPQHF. The CDR3 DNA is TGTGCCAGCAGCAACGGAGAGGGGGTCTGCAATCAGCCCCAGCATTTT.

This clone has only one observation. The rearrangement uses TRBV19 and TRBJ2-2; unclear D gene. The CDR3 is 16 amino acids. Germline lookup yields CDR1 LNHDA and CDR2 SQIVND (reference sequence). Trimming shortened V by 3 bases and J by 0 bases, and 11 bases separated the two germline ends. The CDR3 region is CASSIPHGTNTGELFF. The CDR3 DNA sequence: TGTGCCAGTAGTATCCCACACGGAACGAACACCGGGGAGCTGTTTTTT. Full variable domain (missing parts from reference TRBV19 and TRBJ2-2): DGGITQSPKYLFRKEGQNVTLSCEQNLNHDAMYWYRQDPGQGLRLIYYSQIVNDFQKGDIAEGYSVSREKKESFPLTVTSAQKNPTAFYLCASSIPHGTNTGELFFGEGSRLTVL.

The J gene is TRBJ1-1, the V gene TRBV19; possible D gene TRBD1, 5 bases. Between the trimmed V and J ends, which lost 1 base and 4 bases, there was a span of 10 bases. The CDR3 is 14 residues long. The germline gives CDR1 LNHDA, CDR2 SQIVND (reference sequence). The CDR3: CASSIAGGGTEAFF. CDR3 coding DNA: TGTGCCAGTAGTATAGCCGGGGGTGGCACTGAAGCTTTCTTT.

The gene calls are TRBV28 and TRBJ2-5; possible D gene TRBD2, 7 bases. The CDR3 contains 15 residues. CDR1 and CDR2 (germline): MDHEN, SYDVKM. V dropped 4 bases and J dropped 5 bases, with 17 bases sitting between them. As DNA, the CDR3 is TGTGCCAGCAGTTCCTTCGGGGGGCTCGGGGAGACCCAGTACTTC. Translated: CASSSFGGLGETQYF.

The chain recombines TRBV11-2 with TRBJ1-5; 9 bases line up with TRBD1. The CDR3 is 15 residues long. Trimming took 5 bases from V and 5 from J; bases not matched to a gene: 7. In germline, CDR1 is SGHAT, CDR2 FQNNGV. This CDR3 reads CASSRQGGRDQPQHF. In DNA, the CDR3 is TGTGCCAGCAGCCGACAGGGGGGGCGGGATCAGCCCCAGCATTTT.

The chain couples TRBV19 to TRBJ1-3; the D is unclear. V was clipped by 6 bases and J by 0 bases, with 12 bases between them. CDR3 size: 15 residues. Germline values: CDR1 LNHDA, CDR2 SQIVND (reference sequence). The DNA for the CDR3 is TGTGCCAGTAGGGTCGGCACGAGCTCTGGAAACACCATATATTTT. Encoded protein: CASRVGTSSGNTIYF.

This clone was counted only a few times. This chain links TRBV28 with TRBJ1-5; D is ambiguous. Per germline, CDR1 MDHEN and CDR2 SYDVKM. The CDR3 runs to 13 residues. V was pared by 10 bases and J by 3 bases, with 13 bases between. Here the CDR3 DNA reads TGTGCCATCCACGCAGCTAACAATCAGCCCCAGCATTTT. This encodes CAIHAANNQPQHF. Using reference TRBV28 and TRBJ1-5 for the parts outside the CDR3, the full variable domain is DVKVTQSSRYLVKRTGEKVFLECVQDMDHENMFWYRQDPGLGLRLIYFSYDVKMKEKGDIPEGYSVSREKKERFSLILESASTNQTSMYLCAIHAANNQPQHFGDGTRLSIL.

The V call is TRBV12-5, the J call TRBJ1-1, with D tentatively TRBD1 (6 bases). The CDR3 loop spans 14 amino acids. The V end lost 5 bases, the J end lost 4 bases, and 14 bases lay between the germline ends. The germline V gene encodes CDR1 LGHNT and CDR2 FRNRAP. This CDR3 is CASGPSRGVTEAFF. CDR3 sequence (DNA): TGTGCTAGTGGTCCCTCCAGGGGAGTCACTGAAGCTTTCTTT.

This chain links TRBV12-5 with TRBJ2-7; D gene uncertain. Per germline, CDR1 LGHNT and CDR2 FRNRAP. The V end was cut by 1 base, the J end by 3 bases, with 25 bases between. The CDR3 extends over 19 amino acids. CDR3 nucleotide sequence: TGTGCTAGTGGTTTGGAATCCAAACTTGGGCAGTCTCAAAGCTACGAGCAGTACTTC. As protein: CASGLESKLGQSQSYEQYF.

CDR3 residues: CASRFPKNTGELFF. The CDR3 DNA sequence: TGTGCCAGCCGGTTCCCTAAGAACACCGGGGAGCTGTTTTTT. The chain recombines TRBV6-5 with TRBJ2-2; D is undetermined. The CDR3 sequence is 14 residues long. Trimming removed 8 bases from V and 1 base from J, with 11 bases in between. The germline V gene encodes CDR1 MNHEY and CDR2 SVGAGI.

The chain is built from TRBV11-2 and TRBJ2-1; 14 nucleotides match TRBD2. Trimming at V came to 5 bases and at J to 6 bases, leaving 3 bases not matched to a gene. The CDR3 consists of 15 residues. Germline assignment: CDR1 SGHAT and CDR2 FQNNGV. CDR3 protein: CASSRLAGGINEQFF. Written as DNA, the CDR3 is TGTGCCAGCAGCCGACTAGCGGGAGGGATCAATGAGCAGTTCTTC.

The gene calls are TRBV15 and TRBJ2-1; a possible D gene is TRBD2 (5 bases). CDR1 is LNHNV, CDR2 YYDKDF, per germline (reference sequence). The CDR3 sequence is 15 residues long. V was shortened by 0 bases and J by 6 bases, with 12 bases between the two germline ends. In nucleotides, the CDR3 is TGTGCCACCAGCAGAGATGGGAGTTTCTCCAATGAGCAGTTCTTC. Protein: CATSRDGSFSNEQFF.

The chain couples TRBV5-1 to TRBJ2-1, with D possibly being TRBD2 (6 bases). This CDR3 comprises 15 residues. CDR1 is SGHRS and CDR2 is YFSETQ in the germline V gene. V was cut by 4 bases and J by 6 bases, with 17 bases left in between. The CDR3 DNA follows: TGCGCCAGCAGCCCGGACTACAACCGGGGCAATGAGCAGTTCTTC. Residues: CASSPDYNRGNEQFF.